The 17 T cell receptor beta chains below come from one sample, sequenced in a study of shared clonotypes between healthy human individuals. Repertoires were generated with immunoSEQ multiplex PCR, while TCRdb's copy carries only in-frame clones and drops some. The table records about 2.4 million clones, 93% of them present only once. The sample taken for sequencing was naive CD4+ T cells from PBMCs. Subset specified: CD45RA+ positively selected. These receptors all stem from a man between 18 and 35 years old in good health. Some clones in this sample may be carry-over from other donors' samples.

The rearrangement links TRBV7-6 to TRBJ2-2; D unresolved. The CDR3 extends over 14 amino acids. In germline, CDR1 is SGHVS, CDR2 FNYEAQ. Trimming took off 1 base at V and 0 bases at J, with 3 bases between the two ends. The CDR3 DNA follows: TGTGCCAGCAGCTTAGGGTCGAACACCGGGGAGCTGTTTTTT. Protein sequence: CASSLGSNTGELFF.

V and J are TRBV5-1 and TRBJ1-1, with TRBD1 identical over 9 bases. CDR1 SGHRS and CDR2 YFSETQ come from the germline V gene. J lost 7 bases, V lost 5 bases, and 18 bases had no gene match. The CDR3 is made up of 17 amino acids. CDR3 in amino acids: CASSVGGTGPGLIEAFF. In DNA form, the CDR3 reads TGCGCCAGCAGTGTGGGAGGGACAGGGCCGGGCTTGATTGAAGCTTTCTTT.

The CDR3 protein is CSVSDRMGYGYTF. The DNA of the CDR3 is TGCAGCGTTTCCGACAGGATGGGCTATGGCTACACCTTC. The rearrangement links TRBV29-1 to TRBJ1-2, with a tentative D call TRBD1 (6 bases). Germline V CDR1 and CDR2: SQVTM, ANQGSEA. V was clipped by 5 bases and J by 4 bases, with 14 bases between them. The CDR3 contains 13 residues.

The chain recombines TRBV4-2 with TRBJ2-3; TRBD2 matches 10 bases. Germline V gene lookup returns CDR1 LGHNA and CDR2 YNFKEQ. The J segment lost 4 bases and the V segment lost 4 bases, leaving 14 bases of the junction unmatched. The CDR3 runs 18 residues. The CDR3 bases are TGTGCCAGCAGCCGGTACGTGCCCGCAGCGGGAGGGCCAGATACGCAGTATTTT. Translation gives CASSRYVPAAGGPDTQYF.

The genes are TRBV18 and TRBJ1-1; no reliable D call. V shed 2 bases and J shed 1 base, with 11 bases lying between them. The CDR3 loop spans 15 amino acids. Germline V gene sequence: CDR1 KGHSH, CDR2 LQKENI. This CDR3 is CASSPGQLGNTEAFF. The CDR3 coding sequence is TGTGCCAGCTCACCAGGGCAGCTCGGGAACACTGAAGCTTTCTTT. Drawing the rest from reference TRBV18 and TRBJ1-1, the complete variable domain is NAGVMQNPRHLVRRRGQEARLRCSPMKGHSHVYWYRQLPEEGLKFMVYLQKENIIDESGMPKERFSAEFPKEGPSILRIQQVVRGDSAAYFCASSPGQLGNTEAFFGQGTRLTVV.

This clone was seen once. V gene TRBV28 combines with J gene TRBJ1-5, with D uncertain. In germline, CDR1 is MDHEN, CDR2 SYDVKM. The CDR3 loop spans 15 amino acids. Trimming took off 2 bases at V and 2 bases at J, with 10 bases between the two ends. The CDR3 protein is CASSLVPGGNQPQHF. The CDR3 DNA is TGTGCCAGCAGTTTAGTACCGGGAGGCAATCAGCCCCAGCATTTT.

DNA of the CDR3: TGTGCCAGCAGCTTTCCCAGCTCTGGGGCCAACGTCCTGACTTTC. It encodes CASSFPSSGANVLTF. The rearrangement links TRBV7-2 to TRBJ2-6; no reliable D call. This CDR3 is built from 15 residues. Germline V lookup: CDR1 SGHTA, CDR2 FQGNSA. V lost 3 bases to trimming and J lost 0 bases, with 6 bases between them.

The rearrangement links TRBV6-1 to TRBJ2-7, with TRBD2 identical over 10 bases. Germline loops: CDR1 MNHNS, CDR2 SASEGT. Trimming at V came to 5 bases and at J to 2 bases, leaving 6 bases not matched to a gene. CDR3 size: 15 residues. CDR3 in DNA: TGTGCCAGCAGTCCCGGGACTAGCGAGGCCTACGAGCAGTACTTC. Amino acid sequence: CASSPGTSEAYEQYF.

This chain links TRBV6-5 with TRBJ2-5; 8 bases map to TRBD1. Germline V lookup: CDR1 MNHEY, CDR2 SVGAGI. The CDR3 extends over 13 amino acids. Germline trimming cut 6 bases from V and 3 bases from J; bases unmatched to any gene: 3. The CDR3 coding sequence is TGTGCCAGCAGAACACAGGGGGAAGAGACCCAGTACTTC. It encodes CASRTQGEETQYF.

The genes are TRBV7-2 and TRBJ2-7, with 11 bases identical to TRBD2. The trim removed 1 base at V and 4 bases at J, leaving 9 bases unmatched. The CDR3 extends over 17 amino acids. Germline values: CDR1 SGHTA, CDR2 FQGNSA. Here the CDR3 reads CASSLGPPGTSGYEQYF. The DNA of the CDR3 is TGTGCCAGCAGCTTAGGCCCCCCCGGGACTAGCGGATACGAGCAGTACTTC.

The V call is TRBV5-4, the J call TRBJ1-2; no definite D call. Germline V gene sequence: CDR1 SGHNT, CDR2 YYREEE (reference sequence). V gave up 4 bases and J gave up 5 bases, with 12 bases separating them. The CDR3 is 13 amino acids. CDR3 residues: CASSPTEAYGYTF. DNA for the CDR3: TGTGCCAGCAGCCCGACCGAAGCGTATGGCTACACCTTC.

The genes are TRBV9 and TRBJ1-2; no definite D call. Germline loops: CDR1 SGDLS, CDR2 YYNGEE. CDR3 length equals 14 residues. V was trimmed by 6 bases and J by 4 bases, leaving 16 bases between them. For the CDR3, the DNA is TGTGCCAGCACGTATGAGGGATCATCCTATGGCTACACCTTC. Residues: CASTYEGSSYGYTF.

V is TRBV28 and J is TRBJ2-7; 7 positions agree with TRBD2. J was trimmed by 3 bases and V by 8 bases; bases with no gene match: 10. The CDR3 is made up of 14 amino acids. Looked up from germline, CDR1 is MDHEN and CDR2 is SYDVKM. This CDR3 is CASGVGGLVYEQYF. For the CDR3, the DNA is TGTGCCAGCGGGGTCGGGGGGTTAGTCTACGAGCAGTACTTC.

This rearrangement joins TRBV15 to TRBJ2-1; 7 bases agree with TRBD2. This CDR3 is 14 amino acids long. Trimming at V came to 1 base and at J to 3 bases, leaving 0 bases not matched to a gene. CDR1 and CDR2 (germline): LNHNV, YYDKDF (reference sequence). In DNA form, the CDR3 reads TGTGCCACCAGCAGAGGGGGGGGCTACAATGAGCAGTTCTTC. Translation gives CATSRGGGYNEQFF.

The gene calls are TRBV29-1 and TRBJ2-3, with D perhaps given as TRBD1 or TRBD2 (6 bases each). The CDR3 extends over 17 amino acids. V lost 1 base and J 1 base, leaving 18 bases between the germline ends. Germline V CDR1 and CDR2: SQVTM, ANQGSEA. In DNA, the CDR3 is TGCAGCGTTGAAGGAGGGGGGTCAGGGGAGGGCACAGATACGCAGTATTTT. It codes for CSVEGGGSGEGTDTQYF.

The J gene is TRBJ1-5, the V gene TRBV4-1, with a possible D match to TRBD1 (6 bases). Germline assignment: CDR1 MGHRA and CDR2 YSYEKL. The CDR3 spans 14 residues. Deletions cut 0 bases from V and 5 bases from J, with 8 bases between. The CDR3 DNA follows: TGCGCCAGCAGCCAAGAGGCAGGGGATCAGCCCCAGCATTTT. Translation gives CASSQEAGDQPQHF.

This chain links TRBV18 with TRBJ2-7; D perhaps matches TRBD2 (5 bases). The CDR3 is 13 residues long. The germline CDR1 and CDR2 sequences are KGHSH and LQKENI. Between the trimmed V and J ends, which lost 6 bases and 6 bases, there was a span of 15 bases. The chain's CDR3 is CASSSGKVSEQYF. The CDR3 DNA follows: TGTGCCAGCTCCTCCGGGAAGGTTTCCGAGCAGTACTTC.